This T cell receptor beta chain derives from a study of T cell repertoires in ileal Crohn's disease. Study in general: At surgery, approximately 33% of patients smoked, with median disease duration around 8 years.

Overall study results and limits: All patients with clonality above 26.8% had endoscopic recurrence. Compared with CD4 T cells, sorted CD8 cells carried more expanded clones.

As regards this clone: As yet, its antigen is unknown.

Around 0.45 micrograms of biopsy DNA per sample underwent TCRB immunosequencing. TCRdb keeps only in-frame clones here, not all; method: immunoSEQ multiplex PCR. The sample holds more than 12,000 clones, roughly three quarters seen once. V lost 5 bases, J lost 6 bases, and 5 bases stayed unmatched. This CDR3 comprises 15 residues. The germline CDR1 and CDR2 sequences are MNHNY and SVGAGI (reference sequence). The V gene is TRBV6-6, the J gene TRBJ1-5; TRBD1 aligns across 12 bases. This sequence originates from an adult with Crohn's disease. Sequences were obtained from ileal tissue. For the CDR3, the DNA is TGTGCCAGCAGTCCCGGGACAGGGGGCCCTCAGCCCCAGCATTTT. This gives the protein CASSPGTGGPQPQHF.